This T cell receptor (beta chain) was recorded in a study of beta chain features in type 1 diabetes. Study-level results: High-TCR-expressing cells could be over-represented by cDNA sequencing. Whether HLA type influences TCRB rearrangement remained unresolved here.

This clone was seen ten or more times. What it binds is not known. The CDR3 sequence is 13 residues long. J gave up 7 bases and V 8 bases, and 4 bases lay outside the gene matches. cDNA synthesis used the whole RNA isolate, giving expressed TCRB sequences. TCRdb keeps only in-frame clones here, not all; method: immunoSEQ multiplex PCR. The data hold approximately 140,000 clones, with less than 9% observed a single time. This receptor was obtained from a woman under 40 in good health. Sequenced: central memory CD4+ T cells from blood. The rearrangement links TRBV23-1 to TRBJ1-4; TRBD1 agrees at 10 bases. TRBV23-1 is an open reading frame, and its role is uncertain. This CDR3 reads CASRGTGVEKLFF. The CDR3 DNA sequence: TGCGCCAGCCGCGGGACAGGGGTTGAAAAACTGTTTTTT.